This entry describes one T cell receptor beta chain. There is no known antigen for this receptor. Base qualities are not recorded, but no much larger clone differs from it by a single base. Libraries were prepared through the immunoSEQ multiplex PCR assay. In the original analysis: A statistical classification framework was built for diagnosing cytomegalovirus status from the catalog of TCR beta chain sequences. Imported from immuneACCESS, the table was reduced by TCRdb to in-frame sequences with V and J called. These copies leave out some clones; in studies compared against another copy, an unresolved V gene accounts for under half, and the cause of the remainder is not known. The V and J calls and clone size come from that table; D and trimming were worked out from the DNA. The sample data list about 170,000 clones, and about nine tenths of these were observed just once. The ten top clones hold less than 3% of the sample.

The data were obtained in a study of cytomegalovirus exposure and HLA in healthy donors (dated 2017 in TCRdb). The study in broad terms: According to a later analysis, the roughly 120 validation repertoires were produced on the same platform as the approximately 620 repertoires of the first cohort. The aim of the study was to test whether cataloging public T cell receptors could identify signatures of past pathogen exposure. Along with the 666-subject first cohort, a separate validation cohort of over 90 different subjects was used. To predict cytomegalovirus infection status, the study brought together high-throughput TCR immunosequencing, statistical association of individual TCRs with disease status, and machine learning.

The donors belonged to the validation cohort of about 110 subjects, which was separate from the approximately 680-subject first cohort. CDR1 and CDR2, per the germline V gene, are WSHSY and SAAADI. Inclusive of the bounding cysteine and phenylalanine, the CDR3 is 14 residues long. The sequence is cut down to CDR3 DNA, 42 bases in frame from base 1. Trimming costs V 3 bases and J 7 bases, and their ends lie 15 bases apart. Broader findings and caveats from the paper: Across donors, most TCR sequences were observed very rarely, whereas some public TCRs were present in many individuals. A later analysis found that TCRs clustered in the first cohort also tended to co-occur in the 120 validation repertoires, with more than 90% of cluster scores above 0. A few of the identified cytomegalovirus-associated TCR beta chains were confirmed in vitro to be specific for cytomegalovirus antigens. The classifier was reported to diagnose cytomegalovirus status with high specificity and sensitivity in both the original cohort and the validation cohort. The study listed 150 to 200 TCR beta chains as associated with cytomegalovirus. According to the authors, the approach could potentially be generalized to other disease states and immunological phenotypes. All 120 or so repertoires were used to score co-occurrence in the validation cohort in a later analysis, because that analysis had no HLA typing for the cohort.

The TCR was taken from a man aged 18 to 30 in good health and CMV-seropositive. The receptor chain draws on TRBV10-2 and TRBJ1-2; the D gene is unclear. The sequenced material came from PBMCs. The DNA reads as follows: TGCGCCAGCAGTGACCCGGGCCCGGCGGGTGGCTACACCTTC. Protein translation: CASSDPGPAGGYTF.